One sample yielded the 22 T cell receptor beta chains listed below, sequenced in a study of blood T cell repertoires in COVID-19. TCRdb's table, derived via immunoSEQ multiplex PCR, lists solely in-frame clones and lacks some. Altogether 400,000 or so clones are present, 85% to 90% being singletons, with the ten largest covering roughly 0.84%. Material: peripheral blood. These TCRs come from a man in his late teens or twenties with COVID-19, enrolled during active disease.

This chain links TRBV2 with TRBJ2-5; 10 bases are a match to TRBD1. The CDR3 spans 15 residues. J was trimmed by 2 bases and V by 3 bases; bases with no gene match: 3. Germline CDR1 is SNHLY and CDR2 is FYNNEI. The CDR3 spells CASSEGTGVQETQYF. CDR3 coding DNA: TGTGCCAGCAGTGAGGGGACAGGGGTTCAAGAGACCCAGTACTTC.

The chain uses TRBV6-5 and TRBJ1-3; D may be TRBD1 (5 bases). V was trimmed by 4 bases and J by 9 bases, leaving 16 bases between them. Germline values: CDR1 MNHEY, CDR2 SVGAGI. CDR3 length: 14 amino acids. The CDR3 nucleotides are TGTGCCAGCAGTTGGAATGGGGGGGTTGGCACCATATATTTT. Translated: CASSWNGGVGTIYF.

The chain combines TRBV3-1 (or the pseudogene TRBV3-2) with TRBJ1-2; possibly TRBD1 for D (5 bases). V lost 1 base to trimming and J lost 8 bases, with 14 bases between them. Germline loops: CDR1 LGHDT, CDR2 YNNKEL (reference sequence). This CDR3 is 14 amino acids long. This chain's CDR3 is CASSQGPGGQGYTF. As DNA, the CDR3 is TGTGCCAGCAGCCAAGGGCCCGGCGGACAAGGCTACACCTTC.

This chain uses TRBV6-5 with TRBJ1-6; the D is unclear. Trimming took 10 bases from V and 3 from J, leaving 10 bases between them. This CDR3 has 13 amino acids. From germline, CDR1 is MNHEY and CDR2 SVGAGI. This CDR3 is CATSSRYNSPLHF. DNA of the CDR3: TGTGCCACCTCTTCCCGCTATAATTCACCCCTCCACTTT.

J is TRBJ1-2 and V is TRBV27; D gene unclear. The CDR3 is 14 amino acids. In germline, CDR1 is MNHEY, CDR2 SMNVEV (reference sequence). Trimming removed 2 bases from V and 6 bases from J, with 13 bases in between. The CDR3 DNA is TGTGCCAGCAGTTTACAACCCCACGGGAATGGCTACACCTTC. Translating it yields CASSLQPHGNGYTF.

This clone was picked up one time. The chain employs TRBV24-1 and TRBJ2-2, with D possibly being TRBD2 (6 bases). Germline CDR1 KGHDR, CDR2 SFDVKD. The CDR3 is made up of 16 amino acids. V lost 4 bases to trimming and J lost 1 base, with 12 bases between them. The CDR3 coding sequence is TGTGCCACCAGTGAGCTCGGGACTCAGAACACCGGGGAGCTGTTTTTT. It specifies CATSELGTQNTGELFF.

The chain is built from TRBV6-1 and TRBJ1-3; 8 nucleotides agree with TRBD1. J was trimmed by 0 bases and V by 2 bases; bases with no gene match: 6. The CDR3 runs to 17 residues. Germline CDR1 MNHNS, CDR2 SASEGT. CDR3 sequence reads: CASSELGTGSSGNTIYF. The CDR3, as DNA: TGTGCCAGCAGTGAATTAGGGACAGGATCCTCTGGAAACACCATATATTTT.

The chain recombines TRBV28 with TRBJ2-1; no reliable D call. V was pared by 10 bases and J by 4 bases, with 8 bases between. The CDR3 consists of 11 residues. Per germline, CDR1 MDHEN and CDR2 SYDVKM. The CDR3 coding sequence is TGTGCCACCATACAATACAATGAGCAGTTCTTC. Encoded protein: CATIQYNEQFF.

The chain combines TRBV6-5 with TRBJ1-1; 9 positions agree with TRBD1. From germline, CDR1 is MNHEY and CDR2 SVGAGI. The V segment lost 5 bases and the J segment 1 base; nucleotides outside the gene matches: 5. This CDR3 is built from 15 residues. CDR3 region: CASSIGTGSNTEAFF. CDR3 DNA: TGTGCCAGCAGTATAGGGACAGGGTCGAACACTGAAGCTTTCTTT.

V is TRBV19 and J is TRBJ2-1, with a weak D call TRBD1 (6 bases). V was pared by 3 bases and J by 8 bases, with 8 bases between. Germline V lookup: CDR1 LNHDA, CDR2 SQIVND (reference sequence). The CDR3 is made up of 12 amino acids. The DNA of the CDR3 is TGTGCCAGTAGTATCACAGGGCATGAGCAGTTCTTC. Its protein product is CASSITGHEQFF.

This clone appeared once. This sequence joins TRBV19 and TRBJ1-3; weak D call: TRBD1 (6 bases). CDR1 and CDR2 (germline): LNHDA, SQIVND (reference sequence). Trimming left V 7 bases short and J 0 bases short, with 19 bases between. The CDR3 loop spans 17 amino acids. DNA for the CDR3: TGTGCCAGTACCCCAGATGTTGAGGGACACTCTGGAAACACCATATATTTT. Translated: CASTPDVEGHSGNTIYF. Full variable domain (missing parts from reference TRBV19 and TRBJ1-3): DGGITQSPKYLFRKEGQNVTLSCEQNLNHDAMYWYRQDPGQGLRLIYYSQIVNDFQKGDIAEGYSVSREKKESFPLTVTSAQKNPTAFYLCASTPDVEGHSGNTIYFGEGSWLTVV.

About this clone: This sample includes further DNA sequences coding for the same CDR3. The chain combines TRBV14 with TRBJ2-7, with a possible D match to TRBD2 (6 bases). The CDR3 totals 14 residues. CDR1 and CDR2 from the germline V gene are SGHDN and FVKESK. V gave up 2 bases and J gave up 4 bases, with 12 bases separating them. This chain's CDR3 is CASSQLGGGYEQYF. The CDR3 DNA reads TGTGCCAGCAGCCAACTGGGGGGAGGATACGAGCAGTACTTC.

A few counts support this clone. This chain links TRBV10-1 with TRBJ1-5; D gene unclear. V was trimmed by 11 bases and J by 0 bases, leaving 14 bases between them. Germline values: CDR1 WNHNN, CDR2 SYGVQD (reference sequence). The length of the CDR3 is 14 residues. Here the CDR3 reads CALAANYSNQPQHF. In DNA, the CDR3 is TGCGCCCTGGCCGCCAACTATAGCAATCAGCCCCAGCATTTT.

The CDR3, as DNA: TGTGCCAGTAGTATTGGGACAGGGCGCTACGAGCAGTACTTC. This codes for CASSIGTGRYEQYF. The chain couples TRBV19 to TRBJ2-7; 9 nucleotides align to TRBD1. With V trimmed by 3 bases and J by 3 bases, 3 bases remained unmatched. The CDR3 runs to 14 residues. Germline V CDR1 and CDR2: LNHDA, SQIVND (reference sequence).

This clone was counted a single time. The chain uses TRBV7-8 and TRBJ2-7, with TRBD1 matching 8 bases. J lost 0 bases, V lost 5 bases, and 9 bases had no gene match. The CDR3 spans 16 residues. The germline CDR1 and CDR2 sequences are SGHVS and FQNEAQ. The CDR3 DNA follows: TGTGCCAGCAGCCCGTCGACAGGGGTCGGCTCCTACGAGCAGTACTTC. Encoded protein: CASSPSTGVGSYEQYF. Full variable domain (missing parts from reference TRBV7-8 and TRBJ2-7): GAGVSQSPRYKVAKRGQDVALRCDPISGHVSLFWYQQALGQGPEFLTYFQNEAQLDKSGLPSDRFFAERPEGSVSTLKIQRTQQEDSAVYLCASSPSTGVGSYEQYFGPGTRLTVT.

V gene TRBV5-1 combines with J gene TRBJ2-7; maybe TRBD1 (5 bases). The ends were cut back, 1 base at V and 5 bases at J, with 13 bases in the middle. Germline V gene data show CDR1 as SGHRS and CDR2 as YFSETQ. The CDR3 loop spans 14 amino acids. The CDR3 reads CASSLLQVGNEQYF. In nucleotides, the CDR3 is TGCGCCAGCAGCTTGTTACAGGTGGGAAACGAGCAGTACTTC.

The chain employs TRBV11-3 and TRBJ2-7, with 8 bases identical to TRBD1. With 5 bases clipped from V and 2 bases from J, the junction kept 8 bases outside the gene matches. The CDR3 covers 15 residues. The germline V gene encodes CDR1 SGHNT and CDR2 YENEEA. The CDR3 DNA reads TGTGCCAGCAGCATCACCGGGACAGGAGCCTACGAGCAGTACTTC. Translated, it gives CASSITGTGAYEQYF.

This clone occurred once. V is TRBV27 and J is TRBJ1-1, with 8 positions matching TRBD1. V lost 6 bases and J lost 3; bases outside the gene matches: 6. Looked up from germline, CDR1 is MNHEY and CDR2 is SMNVEV (reference sequence). The CDR3 extends over 14 amino acids. The CDR3 loop reads CASRFGQGDTEAFF. For the CDR3, the DNA is TGTGCCAGCAGATTTGGACAGGGTGACACTGAAGCTTTCTTT.

V usage is TRBV5-4 and J usage is TRBJ2-5; 10 bases align to TRBD1. The germline V gene encodes CDR1 SGHNT and CDR2 YYREEE (reference sequence). CDR3 size: 15 residues. V shed 0 bases, J shed 3 bases, and the junction held 2 bases outside the gene matches. This CDR3 is CASSLAGTGEETQYF. The CDR3 nucleotides read TGTGCCAGCAGCTTGGCGGGGACAGGGGAAGAGACCCAGTACTTC.

The gene calls are TRBV21-1 and TRBJ2-7; the tabulated D call, TRBD2, remains unverified against the DNA. TRBV21-1 is a pseudogene. The CDR3 length is 15 residues. DNA for the CDR3: TGTGCCAGCAGCACCGAAGGGACTAGCGGCTACGAGCAGTACTTC. This encodes CASSTEGTSGYEQYF.

The rearrangement links TRBV5-1 to TRBJ2-3; D is unclear. This CDR3 spans 14 amino acids. Germline lookup yields CDR1 SGHRS and CDR2 YFSETQ. Between the trimmed V and J ends, which lost 2 bases and 1 base, there was a span of 8 bases. The CDR3 protein is CASSFPAGTDTQYF. As DNA, the CDR3 is TGCGCCAGCAGCTTCCCCGCGGGCACAGATACGCAGTATTTT.

This clone was detected only a few times. This sequence joins TRBV7-9 and TRBJ2-5; 11 bases are shared with TRBD2. Germline V gene data show CDR1 as SEHNR and CDR2 as FQNEAQ (reference sequence). The V segment lost 2 bases and the J segment 5 bases; nucleotides outside the gene matches: 1. This CDR3 has 14 residues. This chain's CDR3 is CASSLSSGRETQYF. The CDR3 nucleotides are TGTGCCAGCAGCTTATCTAGCGGGAGGGAGACCCAGTACTTC.